This T cell receptor beta chain was obtained from a study of CD8 T cells in ankylosing spondylitis (dated by TCRdb to the late 2010s). At the level of the whole study: The study profiled T cell receptor beta repertoires in healthy donors and ankylosing spondylitis patients to find disease-linked TCR variants. Samples of peripheral blood were taken, and for ankylosing spondylitis patients, synovial fluid was collected as well. In total, the full study cohort was made up of 85 to 140 healthy donors and 25 to 30 ankylosing spondylitis patients.

This clonotype was seen a handful of times. Its recognized antigen is unknown. There are no base qualities to consult, and no much larger clone falls within one base. Trimming accounts for 8 bases at V and 8 bases at J, while the number of junction bases matched to no gene is 12. The CDR1 and CDR2 encoded by the germline V gene are SNHLY and FYNNEI. Spanning cysteine to phenylalanine, the CDR3 consists of 15 amino acids. Of all the DNA, just the CDR3 is kept, 45 bases in frame from base 1. The research as a whole found: Some TCR beta motif variants had previously been reported in synovial fluid and blood of reactive arthritis patients, which suggested common disease-initiation mechanisms. In peripheral blood, the disease-linked clones were found at relatively low frequencies and had a CD8+ phenotype. A TCR beta motif made up of under ten highly homologous amino acid variants appeared to be characteristic of blood from ankylosing spondylitis patients. The disease-linked clones were reported as significantly enriched in matched synovial fluid samples from ankylosing spondylitis patients.

The sample was run on an Illumina HiSeq 2500. TCR beta libraries were prepared by quantitative 5'-RACE with molecular barcodes. Under the source paper's analysis protocol: A new computational method, built on a probabilistic model of VDJ rearrangement, was used to identify disease-linked TCR variants. TCRdb reworked the public reads: Q25 trimming with fastp, MiXCR clone assembly, productive beta chains retained. Identical CDR3 protein sequences are pooled into one entry, listed with their most common genes and DNA. None of the V and J calls come from the authors' own analysis; TCRdb made them. For this sample the table gives hundreds of thousands of distinct CDR3 sequences, of which more than 9.5% were detected only once. The top ten clonotypes cover about 6.5% of the sample.

The chain was built from TRBV2 and TRBJ2-1, with 10 junctional bases fitting TRBD2. The clonotype was recovered from a male donor with ankylosing spondylitis. The sample consisted of blood, either unsorted or a sorted T cell fraction (not recorded which). The CDR3 amino acid sequence is: CASGGLGLAGDEQFF. The DNA sequence is TGTGCCAGCGGTGGCCTGGGGCTAGCGGGAGATGAGCAGTTCTTC.